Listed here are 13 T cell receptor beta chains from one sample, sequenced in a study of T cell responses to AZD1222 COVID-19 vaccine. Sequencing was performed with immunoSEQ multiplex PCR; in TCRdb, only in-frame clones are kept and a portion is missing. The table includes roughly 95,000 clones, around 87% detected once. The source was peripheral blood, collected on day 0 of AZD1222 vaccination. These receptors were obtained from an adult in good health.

As DNA, the CDR3 is TGTGCCAGCAGTTACTCGACTGGGGGGCTTCAGCCCCAGCATTTT. Translation gives CASSYSTGGLQPQHF. The chain employs TRBV6-2 or TRBV6-3 and TRBJ1-5; tentative D call: TRBD1 (6 bases). Germline V gene sequence: CDR1 MNHEY, CDR2 SVGEGT. Trimming cost V 0 bases and J 6 bases, with 12 bases left between them. This CDR3 is 15 amino acids long.

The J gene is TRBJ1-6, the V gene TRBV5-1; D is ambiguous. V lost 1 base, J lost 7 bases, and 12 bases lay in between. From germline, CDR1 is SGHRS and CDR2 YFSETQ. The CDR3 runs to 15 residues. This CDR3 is CASSLQSGWNSPLHF. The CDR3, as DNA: TGCGCCAGCAGCTTGCAGTCCGGTTGGAATTCACCCCTCCACTTT.

The CDR3 region is CASSIQGSNQPQHF. The CDR3 nucleotides read TGTGCCAGTAGTATACAGGGCAGCAATCAGCCCCAGCATTTT. The chain has TRBV19 and TRBJ1-5, with a weak D call TRBD1 (5 bases). The CDR3 runs 14 residues. Looked up from germline, CDR1 is LNHDA and CDR2 is SQIVND (reference sequence). V was cut by 2 bases and J by 1 base, with 6 bases left in between. Variable domain in full (rest from reference TRBV19 and TRBJ1-5): DGGITQSPKYLFRKEGQNVTLSCEQNLNHDAMYWYRQDPGQGLRLIYYSQIVNDFQKGDIAEGYSVSREKKESFPLTVTSAQKNPTAFYLCASSIQGSNQPQHFGDGTRLSIL.

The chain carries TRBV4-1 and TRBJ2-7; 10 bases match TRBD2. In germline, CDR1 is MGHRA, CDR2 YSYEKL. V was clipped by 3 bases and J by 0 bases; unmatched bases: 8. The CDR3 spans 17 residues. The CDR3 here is CASSQPSGSYFSYEQYF. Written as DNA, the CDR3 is TGCGCCAGCAGCCAGCCTAGCGGGAGTTATTTCTCCTACGAGCAGTACTTC.

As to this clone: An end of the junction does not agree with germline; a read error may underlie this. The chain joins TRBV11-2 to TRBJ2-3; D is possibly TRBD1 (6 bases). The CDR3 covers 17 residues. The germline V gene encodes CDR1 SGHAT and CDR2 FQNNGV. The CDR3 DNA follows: TGTGCCAGCAGCTCCCCCTCAGGGGCGCAGCACACAGATGCGCAGTATTTT. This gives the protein CASSSPSGAQHTDAQYF.

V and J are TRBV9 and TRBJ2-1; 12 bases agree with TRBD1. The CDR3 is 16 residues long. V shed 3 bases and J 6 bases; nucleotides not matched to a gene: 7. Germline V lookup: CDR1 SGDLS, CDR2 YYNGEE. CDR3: CASSALRDRGLNEQFF. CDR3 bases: TGTGCCAGCAGCGCCCTTCGGGACAGGGGGCTCAATGAGCAGTTCTTC.

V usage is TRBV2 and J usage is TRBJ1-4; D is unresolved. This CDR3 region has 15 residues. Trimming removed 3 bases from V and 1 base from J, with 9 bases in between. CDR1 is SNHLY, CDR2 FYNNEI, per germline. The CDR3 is CASSEGFRTNEKLFF. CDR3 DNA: TGTGCCAGCAGTGAGGGGTTCCGAACTAATGAAAAACTGTTTTTT.

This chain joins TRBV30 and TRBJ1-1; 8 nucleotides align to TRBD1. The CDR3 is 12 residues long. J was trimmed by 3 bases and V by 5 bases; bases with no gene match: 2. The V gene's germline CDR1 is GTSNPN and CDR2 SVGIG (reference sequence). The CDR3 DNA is TGTGCCTGGCAGACAGGGGACACTGAAGCTTTCTTT. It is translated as CAWQTGDTEAFF. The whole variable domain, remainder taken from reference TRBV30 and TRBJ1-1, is SQTIHQWPATLVQPVGSPLSLECTVEGTSNPNLYWYRQAAGRGLQLLFYSVGIGQISSEVPQNLSASRPQDRQFILSSKKLLLSDSGFYLCAWQTGDTEAFFGQGTRLTVV.

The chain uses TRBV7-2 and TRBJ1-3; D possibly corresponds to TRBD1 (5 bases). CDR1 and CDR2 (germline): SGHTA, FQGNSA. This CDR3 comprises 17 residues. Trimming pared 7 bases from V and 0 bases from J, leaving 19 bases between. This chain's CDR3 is CASKLGSREYSGNTIYF. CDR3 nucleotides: TGTGCCAGCAAATTAGGGAGCAGGGAATACTCTGGAAACACCATATATTTT. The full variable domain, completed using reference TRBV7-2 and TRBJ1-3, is GAGVSQSPSNKVTEKGKDVELRCDPISGHTALYWYRQSLGQGLEFLIYFQGNSAPDKSGLPSDRFSAERTGGSVSTLTIQRTQQEDSAVYLCASKLGSREYSGNTIYFGEGSWLTVV.

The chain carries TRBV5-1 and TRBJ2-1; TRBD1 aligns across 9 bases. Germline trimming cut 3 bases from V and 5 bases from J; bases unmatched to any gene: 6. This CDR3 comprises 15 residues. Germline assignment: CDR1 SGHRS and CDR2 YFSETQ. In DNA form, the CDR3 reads TGCGCCAGCAGCTCAACGGGACAGGGTCACAATGAGCAGTTCTTC. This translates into CASSSTGQGHNEQFF. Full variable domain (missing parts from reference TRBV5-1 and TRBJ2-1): KAGVTQTPRYLIKTRGQQVTLSCSPISGHRSVSWYQQTPGQGLQFLFEYFSETQRNKGNFPGRFSGRQFSNSRSEMNVSTLELGDSALYLCASSSTGQGHNEQFFGPGTRLTVL.

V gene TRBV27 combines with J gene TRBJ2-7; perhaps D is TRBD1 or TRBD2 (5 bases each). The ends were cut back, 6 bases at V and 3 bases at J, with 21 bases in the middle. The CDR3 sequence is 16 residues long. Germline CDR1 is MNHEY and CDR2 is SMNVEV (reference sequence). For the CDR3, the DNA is TGTGCCAGCAGCCTCCTGAAAGGGGCCGAGGGCTACGAGCAGTACTTC. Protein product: CASSLLKGAEGYEQYF.

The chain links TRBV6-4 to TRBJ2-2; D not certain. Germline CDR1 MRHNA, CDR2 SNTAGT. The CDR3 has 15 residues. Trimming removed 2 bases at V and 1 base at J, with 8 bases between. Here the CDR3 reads CASSDKAENTGELFF. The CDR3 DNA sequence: TGTGCCAGCAGTGACAAGGCAGAGAACACCGGGGAGCTGTTTTTT.

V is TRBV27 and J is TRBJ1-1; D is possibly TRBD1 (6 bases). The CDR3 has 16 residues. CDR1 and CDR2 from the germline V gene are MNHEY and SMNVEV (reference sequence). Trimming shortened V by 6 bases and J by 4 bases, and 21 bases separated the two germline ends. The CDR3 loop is CASSPSPGTTGTEAFF. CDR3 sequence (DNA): TGTGCCAGCAGCCCCTCTCCGGGGACAACGGGCACTGAAGCTTTCTTT.